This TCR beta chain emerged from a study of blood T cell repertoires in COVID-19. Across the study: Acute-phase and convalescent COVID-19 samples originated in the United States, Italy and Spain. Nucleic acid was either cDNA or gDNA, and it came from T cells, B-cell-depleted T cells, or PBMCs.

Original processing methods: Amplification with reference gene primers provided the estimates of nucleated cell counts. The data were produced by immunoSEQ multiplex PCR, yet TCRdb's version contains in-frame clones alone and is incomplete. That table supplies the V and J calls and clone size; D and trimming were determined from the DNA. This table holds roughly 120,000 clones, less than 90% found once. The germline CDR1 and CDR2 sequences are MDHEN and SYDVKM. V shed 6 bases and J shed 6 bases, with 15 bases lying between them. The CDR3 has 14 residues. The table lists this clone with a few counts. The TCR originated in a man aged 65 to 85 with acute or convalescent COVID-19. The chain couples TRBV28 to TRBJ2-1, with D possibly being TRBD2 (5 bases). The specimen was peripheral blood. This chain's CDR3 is CASSWALGSNEQFF. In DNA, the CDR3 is TGTGCCAGCAGCTGGGCCTTGGGGAGCAATGAGCAGTTCTTC. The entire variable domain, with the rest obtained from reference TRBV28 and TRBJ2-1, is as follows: DVKVTQSSRYLVKRTGEKVFLECVQDMDHENMFWYRQDPGLGLRLIYFSYDVKMKEKGDIPEGYSVSREKKERFSLILESASTNQTSMYLCASSWALGSNEQFFGPGTRLTVL.